Below are 23 T cell receptor beta chains sequenced from a single sample in a study of T cell responses to AZD1222 COVID-19 vaccine. Profiled with immunoSEQ multiplex PCR; TCRdb holds only in-frame clones, not every one. The sample contains 95,000 to 150,000 clones, around 89% of which appear only once. The specimen was peripheral blood, collected on day 0 of AZD1222 vaccination. The receptors originated from an adult in good health.

The chain recombines TRBV3-1 (or the pseudogene TRBV3-2) with TRBJ1-1; D ambiguous. The V end was cut by 4 bases, the J end by 7 bases, with 16 bases between. This CDR3 is built from 14 residues. Germline CDR1 is LGHDT and CDR2 is YNNKEL (reference sequence). The CDR3 DNA reads as TGTGCCAGCAGCCCCTCAGATGTGGGGAATGAAGCTTTCTTT. Protein: CASSPSDVGNEAFF.

This chain links TRBV30 with TRBJ2-3; a possible D gene is TRBD1 (6 bases). Germline V CDR1 and CDR2: GTSNPN, SVGIG (reference sequence). V shed 1 base and J shed 0 bases, with 8 bases lying between them. CDR3 length: 14 residues. The CDR3 DNA sequence: TGTGCCTGGAGTGCGACAGGTAGCACAGATACGCAGTATTTT. Translation: CAWSATGSTDTQYF.

J is TRBJ2-2 and V is TRBV3-1 (or the pseudogene TRBV3-2); D remains unclear. Germline values: CDR1 LGHDT, CDR2 YNNKEL (reference sequence). Trimming removed 2 bases at V and 0 bases at J, with 7 bases between. The CDR3 length is 15 residues. CDR3 sequence reads: CASSQQAANTGELFF. The DNA for the CDR3 is TGTGCCAGCAGCCAACAGGCGGCGAACACCGGGGAGCTGTTTTTT.

The gene calls are TRBV9 and TRBJ2-4; 12 bases align to TRBD2. This CDR3 has 15 residues. J lost 5 bases, V lost 0 bases, and 0 bases had no gene match. CDR1 SGDLS and CDR2 YYNGEE come from the germline V gene. The CDR3 DNA is TGTGCCAGCAGCGTAGGGACTAGCGGGGAAAACATTCAGTACTTC. Amino acids: CASSVGTSGENIQYF.

The rearrangement links TRBV28 to TRBJ1-1, with D hard to call. V lost 4 bases and J lost 0, with 15 bases in between. The CDR3 spans 16 residues. Germline CDR1 MDHEN, CDR2 SYDVKM. The CDR3: CASSSPSQFMNTEAFF. The CDR3 DNA reads as TGTGCCAGCAGTTCCCCCTCTCAGTTCATGAACACTGAAGCTTTCTTT.

The chain links TRBV19 to TRBJ1-5; tentative D call: TRBD1 (5 bases). This CDR3 region has 14 residues. Germline values: CDR1 LNHDA, CDR2 SQIVND (reference sequence). Trimming stripped 10 bases from V and 7 bases from J, with 20 bases between. This chain's CDR3 is CATQDRGGGQPQHF. CDR3 in DNA: TGTGCCACTCAGGATCGCGGGGGGGGGCAGCCCCAGCATTTT.

The rearrangement joins TRBV15 to TRBJ2-5; D remains unclear. CDR1 is LNHNV and CDR2 is YYDKDF in the germline V gene (reference sequence). This CDR3 contains 15 residues. The V and J ends lost 5 bases and 5 bases respectively, with 18 bases between them. The CDR3 sequence is CATSLLFGGSETQYF. In DNA, the CDR3 is TGTGCCACCAGCTTACTCTTTGGTGGTTCGGAGACCCAGTACTTC.

This clone was recorded once. The J gene is TRBJ1-2, the V gene TRBV7-3, with 7 bases that match TRBD1. Germline CDR1 is SGHTA and CDR2 is FQGTGA. The ends lost 5 bases at V and 8 bases at J; junction bases unmatched: 17. This CDR3 region has 16 residues. CDR3 DNA sequence: TGTGCCAGCAGCCCTAAGGGGGCCCATCTCGGGGAGGGCTACACCTTC. Translating it yields CASSPKGAHLGEGYTF.

The CDR3: CAISESGIATYEQYF. DNA of the CDR3: TGTGCCATCAGTGAGTCAGGCATAGCGACTTACGAGCAGTACTTC. The rearrangement joins TRBV10-3 to TRBJ2-7; TRBD2 is a possible D gene (5 bases). Trimming took 0 bases from V and 4 from J, leaving 13 bases between them. CDR3 size: 15 residues. Looked up from germline, CDR1 is ENHRY and CDR2 is SYGVKD.

The rearrangement uses TRBV5-6 and TRBJ2-7, with 9 bases fitting TRBD1. Germline CDR1 reads SGHDT; CDR2 reads YYEEEE. This CDR3 is built from 15 residues. Losses at the gene ends were 2 bases for V and 7 bases for J; bases not matched to a gene: 10. CDR3 residues: CASSLTGTGRREQYF. The CDR3 bases are TGTGCCAGCAGCTTAACCGGGACAGGGCGGAGGGAGCAGTACTTC.

The chain has TRBV29-1 and TRBJ2-1, with 8 bases that match TRBD1. The trim removed 0 bases at V and 0 bases at J, leaving 4 bases unmatched. The length of the CDR3 is 16 residues. Germline loops: CDR1 SQVTM, CDR2 ANQGSEA. The CDR3 loop is CSVEDPDRDSYNEQFF. CDR3 coding DNA: TGCAGCGTTGAAGACCCGGACAGGGACTCCTACAATGAGCAGTTCTTC.

This clone was seen a single time. This sequence joins TRBV11-1 and TRBJ2-1; 10 positions match TRBD2. Germline V gene data show CDR1 as SGHAT and CDR2 as FQDESV (reference sequence). Germline trimming cut 1 base from V and 7 bases from J; bases unmatched to any gene: 4. The CDR3 loop spans 15 amino acids. The CDR3, as DNA: TGTGCCAGCAGCTTAGGGGGACTAGCGCGTAATGAGCAGTTCTTC. Its translation is CASSLGGLARNEQFF.

This clone has a single count. This chain links TRBV3-1 (or the pseudogene TRBV3-2) with TRBJ2-7; D is undetermined. Germline-derived CDR1 and CDR2 are LGHDT and YNNKEL (reference sequence). The CDR3 is 12 amino acids. The germline V and J ends were trimmed by 3 bases and 5 bases, with 8 bases remaining between them. CDR3: CASSHLGDEQYF. The CDR3 DNA follows: TGTGCCAGCAGCCACTTAGGCGACGAGCAGTACTTC.

V gene TRBV19 combines with J gene TRBJ2-2, with 9 bases that match TRBD1. This CDR3 contains 16 residues. CDR1 and CDR2 from the germline V gene are LNHDA and SQIVND (reference sequence). With 7 bases clipped from V and 0 bases from J, the junction kept 6 bases outside the gene matches. CDR3 residues: CASNDRGGPNTGELFF. The CDR3 nucleotides read TGTGCCAGTAATGACAGGGGGGGCCCGAACACCGGGGAGCTGTTTTTT.

The rearrangement uses TRBV5-1 and TRBJ2-3, with no clear D. CDR1 is SGHRS and CDR2 is YFSETQ in the germline V gene. Deletions cut 2 bases from V and 2 bases from J, with 9 bases between. The CDR3 has 14 residues. CDR3 region: CASSFTHTTDTQYF. The CDR3 bases are TGCGCCAGCAGCTTCACACATACCACAGATACGCAGTATTTT.

The rearrangement links TRBV6-5 to TRBJ2-2; 7 bases agree with TRBD1. The V gene end was trimmed by 5 bases and the J gene end by 0 bases; junction bases not matched to a gene: 0. The germline gives CDR1 MNHEY, CDR2 SVGAGI. The CDR3 contains 14 residues. The CDR3 here is CASSRGPNTGELFF. The CDR3 coding sequence is TGTGCCAGCAGTAGGGGGCCGAACACCGGGGAGCTGTTTTTT.

The chain joins TRBV28 to TRBJ1-1; 9 bases align to TRBD1. The J segment lost 3 bases and the V segment lost 7 bases, leaving 6 bases of the junction unmatched. Germline-derived CDR1 and CDR2 are MDHEN and SYDVKM. The CDR3 loop spans 14 amino acids. In nucleotides, the CDR3 is TGTGCCAGCACCTTGACAGGGGGGGACACTGAAGCTTTCTTT. Its translation is CASTLTGGDTEAFF.

The CDR3: CASSLTGQLQETQYF. As DNA, the CDR3 is TGTGCCAGCAGCTTAACGGGTCAGCTACAAGAGACCCAGTACTTC. This chain uses TRBV7-2 with TRBJ2-5; no reliable D call. This CDR3 comprises 15 residues. Between the trimmed V and J ends, which lost 2 bases and 2 bases, there was a span of 12 bases. CDR1 and CDR2 from the germline V gene are SGHTA and FQGNSA.

The chain uses TRBV11-3 and TRBJ2-3; 8 bases agree with TRBD2. Trimming at V came to 1 base and at J to 2 bases, leaving 2 bases not matched to a gene. The germline V gene has CDR1 SGHNT and CDR2 YENEEA. The CDR3 runs to 15 residues. This CDR3 reads CASSLVGGATDTQYF. The CDR3 DNA follows: TGTGCCAGCAGCTTAGTCGGGGGGGCCACAGATACGCAGTATTTT. The full variable domain, rest sourced from reference TRBV11-3 and TRBJ2-3, is EAGVVQSPRYKIIEKKQPVAFWCNPISGHNTLYWYLQNLGQGPELLIRYENEEAVDDSQLPKDRFSAERLKGVDSTLKIQPAELGDSAVYLCASSLVGGATDTQYFGPGTRLTVL.

The V and J genes are TRBV12-3 or TRBV12-4 and TRBJ1-4; D perhaps matches TRBD1 (6 bases). The CDR3 runs to 12 residues. Deletions cut 6 bases from V and 11 bases from J, with 13 bases between. CDR3 in DNA: TGTGCCAGCAGCTACGACAGGCGGAAACTGTTTTTT. Protein product: CASSYDRRKLFF.

The rearrangement joins TRBV10-3 to TRBJ1-3; no definite D call. CDR1 and CDR2 (germline): ENHRY, SYGVKD. The CDR3 is 15 amino acids. V gave up 3 bases and J gave up 2 bases, with 11 bases separating them. CDR3 sequence reads: CAISDLEETGNTIYF. The CDR3 region has the DNA TGTGCCATCAGTGATCTTGAGGAGACTGGAAACACCATATATTTT.

The chain carries TRBV4-3 and TRBJ1-6; D possibly corresponds to TRBD1 (6 bases). The V gene's germline CDR1 is LGHNA and CDR2 YSLEER. Trimming pared 2 bases from V and 2 bases from J, leaving 13 bases between. This CDR3 spans 17 amino acids. The CDR3 DNA reads TGCGCCAGCAGCCAAAAACGGGGGACAACCTATAATTCACCCCTCCACTTT. It translates to CASSQKRGTTYNSPLHF.

The J gene is TRBJ2-6, the V gene TRBV27; 10 bases are shared with TRBD1. Germline trimming cut 6 bases from V and 3 bases from J; bases unmatched to any gene: 5. The CDR3 is made up of 16 amino acids. CDR1 MNHEY and CDR2 SMNVEV come from the germline V gene (reference sequence). CDR3 amino acids: CASSRQGAGGANVLTF. CDR3 DNA sequence: TGTGCCAGCAGCCGACAGGGGGCGGGTGGGGCCAACGTCCTGACTTTC.